These T cell receptor beta chains were read from a single sample in a study of technical replicates of blood from several donors. Generated by immunoSEQ multiplex PCR, the TCRdb table keeps only in-frame clones and is missing some. The sample contains approximately 69,000 clones, approximately 88% of which appear only once. The sequenced sample consisted of PBMCs. The receptor source for this set is a human donor in good health. Some clones in this sample may be carry-over from other donors' samples. Each CDR3 is given with its conserved first and last residue. The order of the fields is J gene, clone size, V gene, D gene, CDR3 protein, CDR3 DNA. The D gene is left open where the match is weak. Only some rows state a clone size, as once, few, many or a class for expanded clones.

TRBJ1-2 - TRBV15 TRBD1 CATSIRLTGGYTF TGTGCCACCAGCATACGATTGACAGGGGGCTACACCTTC
TRBJ2-5 - TRBV19 TRBD2 CASSIGGLAGQETQYF TGTGCCAGTAGTATAGGGGGACTAGCGGGGCAAGAGACCCAGTACTTC
TRBJ1-1 - TRBV6-5 - CASSQGGGTEAFF TGTGCCAGCAGTCAAGGGGGGGGTACTGAAGCTTTCTTT
TRBJ2-2 - TRBV14 - CASSQVGGSTGELFF TGTGCCAGCAGCCAAGTGGGGGGATCCACCGGGGAGCTGTTTTTT
TRBJ1-4 - TRBV7-9 TRBD1 CASSSGQRAGVEKLFF TGTGCCAGCAGCTCGGGACAGAGGGCCGGGGTAGAAAAACTGTTTTTT
TRBJ2-1 - TRBV10-3 - CAISESLLPPYNEQFF TGTGCCATCAGTGAGTCGCTGCTACCCCCCTACAATGAGCAGTTCTTC
TRBJ1-2 few TRBV5-1 TRBD1 CASSLGRGQGYGYTF TGCGCCAGCAGCTTAGGTAGGGGACAGGGCTATGGCTACACCTTC
TRBJ1-2 few TRBV5-1 TRBD1 CASSFDDRGWGYTF TGCGCCAGCAGCTTCGACGACAGGGGCTGGGGCTACACCTTC
TRBJ1-5 - TRBV19 - CASKLGGVRQPQHF TGTGCCAGTAAATTGGGAGGGGTCAGGCAGCCCCAGCATTTT
TRBJ2-7 - TRBV7-9 - CASSPVHEQYF TGTGCCAGCAGCCCTGTTCACGAGCAGTACTTC
TRBJ2-7 - TRBV7-2 - CASSRSSYEQYF TGTGCCAGCAGCCGCAGCTCCTACGAGCAGTACTTC
TRBJ1-2 - TRBV5-4 - CASSLAGSYGYTF TGTGCCAGCAGCTTGGCTGGGAGCTATGGCTACACCTTC
TRBJ2-7 - TRBV7-2 - CASSPFTETSYEQYF TGTGCCAGCAGCCCCTTTACAGAGACCTCCTACGAGCAGTACTTC
TRBJ1-2 - TRBV5-4 - CASSLDQYGYTF TGTGCCAGCAGCTTGGACCAGTATGGCTACACCTTC
TRBJ1-1 - TRBV5-1 - CASSSTRNTEAFF TGCGCCAGCAGCTCGACAAGGAACACTGAAGCTTTCTTT
TRBJ2-3 - TRBV6-6 TRBD2 CASTEGLAEITDTQYF TGTGCCAGCACCGAGGGGCTAGCGGAGATCACAGATACGCAGTATTTT
TRBJ1-5 - TRBV7-2 TRBD1 CASSPTGGFQPQHF TGTGCCAGCAGCCCGACAGGGGGCTTTCAGCCCCAGCATTTT
TRBJ1-5 - TRBV19 TRBD1 CASSYGTVYQPQHF TGTGCCAGTAGTTACGGGACAGTATACCAGCCCCAGCATTTT
TRBJ2-3 - TRBV7-9 TRBD2 CASSLGSGEGDTQYF TGTGCCAGCAGCTTAGGGAGCGGGGAGGGAGATACGCAGTATTTT
TRBJ2-3 - TRBV6-1 TRBD2 CAGTTSASTDTQYF TGTGCCGGGACGACTAGCGCTAGCACAGATACGCAGTATTTT
TRBJ1-6 - TRBV5-1 TRBD1 CASQPRGDSYNSPLHF TGCGCCAGCCAACCCAGGGGGGACTCCTATAATTCACCCCTCCACTTT
TRBJ2-1 - TRBV12-5 - CASAPGGSRDDEQFF TGTGCTAGTGCCCCTGGCGGGTCTAGGGATGATGAGCAGTTCTTC
TRBJ1-1 - TRBV11-2 - CASSLGIPGRGSGTEAFF TGTGCCAGCAGCTTAGGGATTCCCGGGAGGGGGAGTGGTACTGAAGCTTTCTTT
TRBJ1-5 - TRBV6-6 - CASQVSNQPQHF TGTGCCAGCCAGGTTAGCAATCAGCCCCAGCATTTT
TRBJ1-1 - TRBV27 - CASRSGLNTEAFF TGTGCCAGCAGATCAGGGTTGAACACTGAAGCTTTCTTT
TRBJ2-4 once TRBV2 TRBD1 CASSGLLGTGDDWAKNIQYF TGTGCCAGCAGTGGTCTTTTGGGGACAGGGGACGACTGGGCCAAAAACATTCAGTACTTC
TRBJ2-3 - TRBV7-2 - CASSKAGGVWDTQYF TGTGCCAGCAGCAAAGCTGGGGGCGTGTGGGATACGCAGTATTTT
TRBJ2-1 - TRBV9 - CASSAVPGGGYPINEQFF TGTGCCAGCAGCGCGGTTCCTGGGGGCGGCTATCCCATCAATGAGCAGTTCTTC
TRBJ2-3 - TRBV15 TRBD1 CATSSGDRGLTDTQYF TGTGCCACCAGCAGTGGCGACAGGGGCCTCACAGATACGCAGTATTTT
TRBJ2-3 - TRBV9 - CASSREVDTQYF TGTGCCAGCAGCAGAGAGGTAGATACGCAGTATTTT
TRBJ1-1 - TRBV7-9 - CASSLGEGGFWNTEAFF TGTGCCAGCAGCCTCGGAGAGGGTGGTTTTTGGAACACTGAAGCTTTCTTT
TRBJ2-7 - TRBV29-1 - CSVETTQTYEQYF TGCAGCGTCGAGACTACCCAAACCTACGAGCAGTACTTC
TRBJ2-7 - TRBV5-1 - CASSLEGGRDEQYF TGCGCCAGCAGCTTGGAGGGGGGGCGGGACGAGCAGTACTTC
TRBJ2-1 - TRBV4-2 - CASSQGGVGSYNEQFF TGTGCCAGCAGCCAAGGGGGGGTCGGCTCCTACAATGAGCAGTTCTTC
TRBJ2-7 - TRBV10-1 - CASNGKLQEGSYEQYF TGCGCCAGCAATGGAAAGTTACAGGAGGGCTCCTACGAGCAGTACTTC
TRBJ2-1 - TRBV7-9 - CASSSKGILDNEQFF TGTGCCAGCAGCTCCAAGGGGATACTTGACAATGAGCAGTTCTTC
TRBJ2-2 - TRBV5-8 - CASSLVGANTGELFF TGTGCCAGCAGCTTGGTCGGGGCGAACACCGGGGAGCTGTTTTTT
TRBJ2-2 - TRBV9 TRBD2 CASSSGTSNTGELFF TGTGCCAGCAGCAGCGGGACTTCGAACACCGGGGAGCTGTTTTTT
TRBJ1-1 medium-sized TRBV6-1 TRBD1 CASSGTGGYTEAFF TGTGCCAGCAGTGGGACAGGGGGCTACACTGAAGCTTTCTTT